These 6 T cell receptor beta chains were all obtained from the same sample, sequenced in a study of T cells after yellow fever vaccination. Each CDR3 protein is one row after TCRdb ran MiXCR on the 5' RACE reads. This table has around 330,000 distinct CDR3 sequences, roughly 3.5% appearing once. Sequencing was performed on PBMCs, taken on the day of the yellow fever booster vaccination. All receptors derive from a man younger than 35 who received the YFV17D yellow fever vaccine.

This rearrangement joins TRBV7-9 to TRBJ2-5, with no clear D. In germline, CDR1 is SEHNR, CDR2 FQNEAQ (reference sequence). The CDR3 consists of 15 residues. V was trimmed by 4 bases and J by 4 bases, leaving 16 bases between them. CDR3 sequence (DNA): TGTGCCAGCAGCTGGGCAGCAATGACCGTAGAGACCCAGTACTTC. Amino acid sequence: CASSWAAMTVETQYF.

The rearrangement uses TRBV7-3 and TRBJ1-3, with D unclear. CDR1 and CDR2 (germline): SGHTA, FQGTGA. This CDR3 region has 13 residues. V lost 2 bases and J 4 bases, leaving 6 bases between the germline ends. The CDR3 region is CASSLYHGNTIYF. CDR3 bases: TGTGCCAGCAGCTTATACCACGGAAACACCATATATTTT.

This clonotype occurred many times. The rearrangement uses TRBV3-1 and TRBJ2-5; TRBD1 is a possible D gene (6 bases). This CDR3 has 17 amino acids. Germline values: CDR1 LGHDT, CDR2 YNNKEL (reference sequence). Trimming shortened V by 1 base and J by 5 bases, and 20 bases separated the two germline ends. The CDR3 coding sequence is TGTGCCAGCAGCCAAGCCAGGGGACCCACACTTCTGGAGACCCAGTACTTC. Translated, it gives CASSQARGPTLLETQYF.

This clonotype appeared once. The CDR3 coding sequence is TGTGCCAGCAGCTTAGCCCACTCCGAACGGACTTTACAAGAGACCCAGTACTTC. As protein: CASSLAHSERTLQETQYF. This chain connects TRBV7-8 to TRBJ2-5; TRBD2 is a possible D gene (5 bases). Germline values: CDR1 SGHVS, CDR2 FQNEAQ. The V gene lost 0 bases and the J gene lost 2 bases, with 19 bases spanning the gap. This CDR3 contains 18 residues. The variable domain in full, completed from reference TRBV7-8 and TRBJ2-5, reads GAGVSQSPRYKVAKRGQDVALRCDPISGHVSLFWYQQALGQGPEFLTYFQNEAQLDKSGLPSDRFFAERPEGSVSTLKIQRTQQEDSAVYLCASSLAHSERTLQETQYFGPGTRLLVL.

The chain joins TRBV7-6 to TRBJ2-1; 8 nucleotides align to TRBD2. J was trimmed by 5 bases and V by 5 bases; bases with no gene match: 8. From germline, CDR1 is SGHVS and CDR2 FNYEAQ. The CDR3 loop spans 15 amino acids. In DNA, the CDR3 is TGTGCCAGCAGCCCTCTAGCGGGCGCGCACAATGAGCAGTTCTTC. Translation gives CASSPLAGAHNEQFF.

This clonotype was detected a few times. The CDR3 loop is CASATGLAGNTIYF. The CDR3 nucleotides are TGTGCTAGTGCCACGGGCTTAGCTGGAAACACCATATATTTT. This chain links TRBV12-5 with TRBJ1-3; the D is unclear. The CDR3 extends over 14 amino acids. Deletions cut 7 bases from V and 2 bases from J, with 12 bases between. CDR1 is LGHNT, CDR2 FRNRAP, per germline.